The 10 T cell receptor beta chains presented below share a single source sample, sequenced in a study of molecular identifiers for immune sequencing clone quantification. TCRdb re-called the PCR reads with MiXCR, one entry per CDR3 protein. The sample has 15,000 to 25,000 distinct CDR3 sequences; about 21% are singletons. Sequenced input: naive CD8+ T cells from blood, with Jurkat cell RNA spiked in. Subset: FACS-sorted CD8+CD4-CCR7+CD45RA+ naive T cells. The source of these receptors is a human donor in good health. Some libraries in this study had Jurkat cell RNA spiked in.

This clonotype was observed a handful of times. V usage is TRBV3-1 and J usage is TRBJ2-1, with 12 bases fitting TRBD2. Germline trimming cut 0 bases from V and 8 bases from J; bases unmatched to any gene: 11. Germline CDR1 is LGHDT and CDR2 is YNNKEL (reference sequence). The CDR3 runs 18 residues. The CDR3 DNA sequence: TGTGCCAGCAGCCAAGATCCTAGGGCTAGCGGGAGGGCCCATGAGCAGTTCTTC. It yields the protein CASSQDPRASGRAHEQFF.

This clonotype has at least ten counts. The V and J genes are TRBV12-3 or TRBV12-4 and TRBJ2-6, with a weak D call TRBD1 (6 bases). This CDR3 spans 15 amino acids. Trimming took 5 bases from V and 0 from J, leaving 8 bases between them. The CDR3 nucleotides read TGTGCCAGCAGTGACAGGCTCTCTGGGGCCAACGTCCTGACTTTC. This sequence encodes CASSDRLSGANVLTF.

For the CDR3, the DNA is TGTGCCAGCACCTCGACTAGCGGGTCCTACAATGAGCAGTTCTTC. Translation gives CASTSTSGSYNEQFF. V usage is TRBV28 and J usage is TRBJ2-1; 10 bases are shared with TRBD2. The CDR3 length is 15 residues. Germline loops: CDR1 MDHEN, CDR2 SYDVKM. The V gene end was trimmed by 7 bases and the J gene end by 1 base; junction bases not matched to a gene: 4. The full variable domain, rest sourced from reference TRBV28 and TRBJ2-1, is DVKVTQSSRYLVKRTGEKVFLECVQDMDHENMFWYRQDPGLGLRLIYFSYDVKMKEKGDIPEGYSVSREKKERFSLILESASTNQTSMYLCASTSTSGSYNEQFFGPGTRLTVL.

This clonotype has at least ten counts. The CDR3 DNA sequence: TGTGCCAGTAGTATCGGACAGGGCTACGAGCAGTACTTC. It yields the protein CASSIGQGYEQYF. The genes are TRBV19 and TRBJ2-7; 8 positions match TRBD1. CDR3 length equals 13 residues. With 3 bases clipped from V and 3 bases from J, the junction kept 1 base outside the gene matches. Germline CDR1 and CDR2: LNHDA and SQIVND (reference sequence).

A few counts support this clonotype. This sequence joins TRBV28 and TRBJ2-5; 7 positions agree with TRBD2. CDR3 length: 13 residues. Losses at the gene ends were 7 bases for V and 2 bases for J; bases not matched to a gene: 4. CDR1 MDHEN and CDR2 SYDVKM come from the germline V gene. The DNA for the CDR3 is TGTGCCAGCAACGAGCGGGGACAAGAGACCCAGTACTTC. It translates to CASNERGQETQYF.

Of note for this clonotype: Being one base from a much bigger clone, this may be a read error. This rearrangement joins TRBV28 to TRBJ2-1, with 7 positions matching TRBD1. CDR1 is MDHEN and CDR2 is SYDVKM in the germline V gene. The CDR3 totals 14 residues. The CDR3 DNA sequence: TGTGTCAGCAACCCGACAGGGACCTACAATGAGCAGTTCTTC. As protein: CVSNPTGTYNEQFF.

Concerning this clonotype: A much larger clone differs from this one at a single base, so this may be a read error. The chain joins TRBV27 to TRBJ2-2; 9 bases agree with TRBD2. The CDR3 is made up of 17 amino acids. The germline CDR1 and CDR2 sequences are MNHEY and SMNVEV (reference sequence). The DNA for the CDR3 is TGTGCCAGCAGTTTGGTATGGAGCGGGAGGTTCACCGGGGAGCTGTCTTTT. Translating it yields CASSLVWSGRFTGELSF.

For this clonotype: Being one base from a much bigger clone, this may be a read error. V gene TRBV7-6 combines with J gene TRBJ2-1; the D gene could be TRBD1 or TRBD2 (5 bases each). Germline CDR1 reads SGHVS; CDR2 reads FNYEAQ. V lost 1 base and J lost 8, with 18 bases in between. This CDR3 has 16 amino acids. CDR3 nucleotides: TGTGCCAGCAGCTTAGATGGGACGGGAACCCCCGATGAGCAGTTCTTC. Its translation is CASSLDGTGTPDEQFF.

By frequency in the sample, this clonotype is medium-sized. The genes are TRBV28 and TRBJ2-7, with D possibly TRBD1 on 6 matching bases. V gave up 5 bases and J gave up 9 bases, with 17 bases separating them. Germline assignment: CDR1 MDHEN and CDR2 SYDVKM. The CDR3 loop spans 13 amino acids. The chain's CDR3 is CASSPHHRDRQYF. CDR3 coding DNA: TGTGCCAGCAGTCCACACCACAGGGACCGGCAGTACTTC.

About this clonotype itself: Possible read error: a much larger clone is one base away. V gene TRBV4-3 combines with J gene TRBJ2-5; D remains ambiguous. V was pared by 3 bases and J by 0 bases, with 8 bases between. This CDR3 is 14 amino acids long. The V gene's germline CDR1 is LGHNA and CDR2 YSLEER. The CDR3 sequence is CASSQKPYQETQYF. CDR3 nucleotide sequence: TGCGCCAGCAGCCAGAAGCCGTACCAAGAGACCCAGTACTTC.